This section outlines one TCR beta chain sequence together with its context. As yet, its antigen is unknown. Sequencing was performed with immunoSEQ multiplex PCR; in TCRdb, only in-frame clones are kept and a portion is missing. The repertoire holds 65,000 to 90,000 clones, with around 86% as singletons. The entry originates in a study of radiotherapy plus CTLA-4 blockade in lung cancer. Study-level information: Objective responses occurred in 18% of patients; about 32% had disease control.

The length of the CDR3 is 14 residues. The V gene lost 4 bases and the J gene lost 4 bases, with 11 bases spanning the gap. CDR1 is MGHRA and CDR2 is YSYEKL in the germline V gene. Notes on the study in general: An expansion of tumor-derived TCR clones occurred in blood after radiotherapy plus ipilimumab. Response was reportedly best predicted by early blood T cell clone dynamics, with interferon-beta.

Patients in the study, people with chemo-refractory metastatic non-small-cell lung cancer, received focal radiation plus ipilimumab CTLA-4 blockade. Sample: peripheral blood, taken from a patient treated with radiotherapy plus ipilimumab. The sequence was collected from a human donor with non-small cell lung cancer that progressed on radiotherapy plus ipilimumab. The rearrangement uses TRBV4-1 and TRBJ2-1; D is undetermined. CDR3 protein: CASSLYSDYNEQFF. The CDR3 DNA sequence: TGCGCCAGCAGCCTCTACAGCGATTACAATGAGCAGTTCTTC.